This record looks at one TCR beta chain sequence and its context. With 5 bases removed from V and 5 bases from J, the gap between germline ends came to 10 bases. The germline gives CDR1 SGHNT, CDR2 YYREEE (reference sequence). This CDR3 contains 12 residues. Libraries were prepared by immunoSEQ multiplex PCR; TCRdb keeps only in-frame clonotypes and omits some of them. The sample consists of 450,000 to 550,000 clones, about four fifths of them appearing once. The data originate from a study of shared clonotypes between healthy human individuals. As for the study in general: Samples came from a couple of female and a few male donors aged 18 to 49.

V gene TRBV5-4 combines with J gene TRBJ2-5, with unresolved D. The receptor comes from a woman in her 40s in good health. Some clones in this sample may be carry-over from other donors' samples. Sequencing was carried out using PBMCs. In DNA form, the CDR3 reads TGTGCCAGCAGATCGGAAGGGGAGACCCAGTACTTC. This sequence encodes CASRSEGETQYF.